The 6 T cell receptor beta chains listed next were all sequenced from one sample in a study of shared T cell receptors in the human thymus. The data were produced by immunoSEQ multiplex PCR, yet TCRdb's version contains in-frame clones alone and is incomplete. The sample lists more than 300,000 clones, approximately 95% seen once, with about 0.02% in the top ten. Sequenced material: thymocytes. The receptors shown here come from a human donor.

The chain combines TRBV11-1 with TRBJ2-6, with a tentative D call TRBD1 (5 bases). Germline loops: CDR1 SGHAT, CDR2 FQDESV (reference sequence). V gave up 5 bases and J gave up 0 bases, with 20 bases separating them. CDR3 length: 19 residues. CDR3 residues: CASSGSSDGQSSGANVLTF. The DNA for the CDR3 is TGTGCCAGCAGCGGTAGTTCGGATGGACAAAGCTCTGGGGCCAACGTCCTGACTTTC.

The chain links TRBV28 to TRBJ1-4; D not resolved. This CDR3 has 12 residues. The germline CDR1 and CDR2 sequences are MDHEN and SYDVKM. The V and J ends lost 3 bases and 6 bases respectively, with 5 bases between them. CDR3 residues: CASSFPYEKLFF. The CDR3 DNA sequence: TGTGCCAGCAGTTTCCCCTATGAAAAACTGTTTTTT.

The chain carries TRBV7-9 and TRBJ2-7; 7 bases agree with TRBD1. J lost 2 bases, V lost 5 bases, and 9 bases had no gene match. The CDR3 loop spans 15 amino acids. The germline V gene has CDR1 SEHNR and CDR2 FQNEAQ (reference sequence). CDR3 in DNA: TGTGCCAGCAGCCGGCGAGGACAGGACACCTACGAGCAGTACTTC. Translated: CASSRRGQDTYEQYF.

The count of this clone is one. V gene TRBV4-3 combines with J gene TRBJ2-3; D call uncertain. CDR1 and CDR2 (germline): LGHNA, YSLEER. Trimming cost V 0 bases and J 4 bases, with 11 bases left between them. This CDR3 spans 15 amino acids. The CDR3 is CASSQDGERPDTQYF. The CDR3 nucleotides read TGCGCCAGCAGCCAAGATGGAGAGCGCCCAGATACGCAGTATTTT.

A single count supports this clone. CDR3 nucleotides: TGTGCCTGGGGGGCCCTAGCGGGAGACACCGGGGAGCTGTTTTTT. Encoded protein: CAWGALAGDTGELFF. This sequence joins TRBV30 and TRBJ2-2; 10 bases are a match to TRBD2. This CDR3 spans 15 amino acids. V lost 5 bases to trimming and J lost 3 bases; unmatched junction nucleotides: 6. Per germline, CDR1 GTSNPN and CDR2 SVGIG (reference sequence).

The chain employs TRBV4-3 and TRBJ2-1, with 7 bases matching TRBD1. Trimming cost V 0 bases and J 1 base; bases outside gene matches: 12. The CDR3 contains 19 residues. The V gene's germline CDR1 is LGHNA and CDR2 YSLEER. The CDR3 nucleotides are TGCGCCAGCAGCCAAGATAAGTATGTGTCAGGGGGTTCCTACAATGAGCAGTTCTTC. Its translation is CASSQDKYVSGGSYNEQFF.